The clone carrying this TCR beta chain was recorded only once. The record originates from a study of blood T cell repertoires in COVID-19. About the research overall: The study drew acute and convalescent COVID-19 samples from the United States, Italy and Spain. Nucleic acid was either cDNA or gDNA, and it came from T cells, B-cell-depleted T cells, or PBMCs.

This CDR3 region has 13 residues. V lost 2 bases and J lost 1, with 5 bases in between. The V gene's germline CDR1 is MGHDK and CDR2 SYGVNS. As originally analysed: Amplified reference gene primers provided the basis for estimating nucleated cell counts. Measured with immunoSEQ multiplex PCR; TCRdb has only the in-frame clones, and not every one. V and J calls and clone size follow that table, whereas D and trimming were derived from the DNA. Of around 70,000 clones detected, roughly 87% appear once; the ten largest clones hold 25% to 35%. The receptor was derived from a woman aged 80 or older with active or convalescent COVID-19. Material: peripheral blood. This chain uses TRBV25-1 with TRBJ1-2; the D is unclear. The CDR3 bases are TGTGCCAGCAGTGAAGGGCGTAACTATGGCTACACCTTC. Its translation is CASSEGRNYGYTF.